This T cell receptor (beta chain) was profiled in a study of blood T cell repertoires in COVID-19. Study background: Nucleic acid was either cDNA or gDNA, and it came from T cells, B-cell-depleted T cells, or PBMCs.

Authors' methods: Reference gene primer amplification gave estimated nucleated cell counts. The table came from immunoSEQ multiplex PCR; TCRdb's copy has only in-frame clones and leaves some out. V and J calls and clone size come straight from that table; D and trimming were deduced from the DNA. The sample has roughly 81,000 clones; more than 85% are singletons. The receptor was isolated from a middle-aged man with acute or convalescent COVID-19. Sequencing was carried out using peripheral blood.

Here the CDR3 reads CASSPSGTSTDTQYF. The DNA of the CDR3 is TGTGCCAGCAGCCCGTCCGGGACTAGCACAGATACGCAGTATTTT. This chain uses TRBV7-2 with TRBJ2-3; D might be TRBD2 (6 bases). This CDR3 comprises 15 residues. Looked up from germline, CDR1 is SGHTA and CDR2 is FQGNSA. The V end was cut by 5 bases, the J end by 0 bases, with 12 bases between. Using reference TRBV7-2 and TRBJ2-3 for the parts outside the CDR3, the full variable domain is GAGVSQSPSNKVTEKGKDVELRCDPISGHTALYWYRQSLGQGLEFLIYFQGNSAPDKSGLPSDRFSAERTGGSVSTLTIQRTQQEDSAVYLCASSPSGTSTDTQYFGPGTRLTVL.